These T cell receptor beta chains were read from a single sample in a study of graft-versus-host responses after intestinal transplantation. What these receptors recognize is not known. Produced via immunoSEQ multiplex PCR; TCRdb's table is partial and in-frame only. The sample records approximately 90,000 clones, roughly 80% being singletons. The sample in question was unstimulated CD4+ T cells sorted from spleen or lymph node cells, obtained before intestinal transplant. The receptors shown here come from a human donor who received an intestinal transplant. Both conserved end residues are part of each CDR3. A D gene is named only where the DNA matches it firmly. Only part of the rows carry a size: once, few, many, or a class if the clone is expanded.

j_gene | v_gene | abundance | len | d_gene | CDR3nt | CDR3aa
TRBJ1-1 | TRBV19 | - | 11 | TRBD1 | TGTGCCAGTAGGACAGGGATGAAAGCTTTCTTT | CASRTGMKAFF
TRBJ2-7 | TRBV27 | once | 15 | TRBD2 | TGTGCCAGCAGTTTAGTAGCGGGGCCACTTGGGGAGCAGTACTTC | CASSLVAGPLGEQYF
TRBJ1-5 | TRBV5-1 | - | 15 | - | TGCGCCAGCAGCTTGGGGGATTTACAGGGTCAGCCCCAGCATTTT | CASSLGDLQGQPQHF
TRBJ1-2 | TRBV5-5 | - | 13 | TRBD1 | TGTGCCAGCAGCTTGCCAGGGGGGTATGGCTACACCTTC | CASSLPGGYGYTF
TRBJ2-1 | TRBV15 | - | 18 | TRBD2 | TGTGCCACCAGCAGAGATCCATTCGGGACTAGCGGCTACAATGAGCAGTTCTTC | CATSRDPFGTSGYNEQFF
TRBJ2-3 | TRBV5-1 | few | 16 | TRBD2 | TGCGCCAGCAGCTTGGACCTAGCGGAGAATGGGGATACGCAGTATTTT | CASSLDLAENGDTQYF
TRBJ2-7 | TRBV18 | - | 14 | - | TGTGCCAGCTCTCTCGGTGTCATCCCCAACGAGCAGTACTTC | CASSLGVIPNEQYF
TRBJ2-1 | TRBV5-1 | - | 16 | - | TGCGCCAGCAGCTTGGGGGCGGGGAGCTCCTACAATGAGCAGTTCTTC | CASSLGAGSSYNEQFF
TRBJ2-5 | TRBV11-2 | - | 13 | - | TGTGCCAGCAGCCAAGACAGGGAGGCGACCCAGTACTTC | CASSQDREATQYF
TRBJ1-1 | TRBV7-9 | - | 15 | TRBD1 | TGTGCCAGCAGCCTTGGGACAGGGAGAGCCACTGAAGCTTTCTTT | CASSLGTGRATEAFF
TRBJ2-1 | TRBV5-5 | - | 15 | - | TGTGCCAGCAGCCTGAGGAGTTACACCTACAATGAGCAGTTCTTC | CASSLRSYTYNEQFF
TRBJ2-5 | TRBV2 | once | 15 | TRBD1 | TGTGCCAGCAGCGGACAGGGCCTTCCCCAAGAGACCCAGTACTTC | CASSGQGLPQETQYF
TRBJ1-4 | TRBV28 | - | 16 | TRBD1 | TGTGCCAGCAGTTTATCGTTTAGGACAGGGGGCGGAAAACTGTTTTTT | CASSLSFRTGGGKLFF
TRBJ2-7 | TRBV6-1 | - | 15 | - | TGTGCCAGCAGTGACACAGGCGCATTAGCTCCCGAGCAGTACTTC | CASSDTGALAPEQYF
TRBJ2-1 | TRBV4-2 | - | 18 | TRBD2 | TGTGCCAGCAGAATTCTGGCGGGGGGGCCCCAATCCTACAATGAGCAGTTCTTC | CASRILAGGPQSYNEQFF
TRBJ2-5 | TRBV27 | once | 13 | TRBD1 | TGTGCCAGCAGCGGGACAGACCAAGAGACCCAGTACTTC | CASSGTDQETQYF
TRBJ2-7 | TRBV5-1 | - | 14 | - | TGCGCCAGCAGCTTGGGGGGCTTCTCCTACGAGCAGTACTTC | CASSLGGFSYEQYF
TRBJ1-4 | TRBV5-1 | - | 14 | - | TGCGCCAGCAGCTTGGGAGGTCGTAATGAAAAACTGTTTTTT | CASSLGGRNEKLFF
TRBJ2-3 | TRBV29-1 | - | 15 | TRBD2 | TGCAGCGTTGGGAGGACTAGCGGGAGATCAGATACGCAGTATTTT | CSVGRTSGRSDTQYF
TRBJ2-5 | TRBV6-1 | once | 15 | TRBD2 | TGTGCCAGCAGTGTAGCGGGGGGAGGACAAGAGACCCAGTACTTC | CASSVAGGGQETQYF
TRBJ2-1 | TRBV19 | - | 14 | TRBD2 | TGTGCCAGTAGTGGACTAGCGGTGGGCAATGAGCAGTTCTTC | CASSGLAVGNEQFF
TRBJ1-1 | TRBV10-2 | - | 12 | - | TGCGCCAGCAGTGGCCGTGGAGCTGAGGCTTTCTTT | CASSGRGAEAFF
TRBJ2-7 | TRBV5-5 | - | 14 | - | TGTGCCAGCAGCTTCCCGGACAGACCCTACGAGCAGTACTTC | CASSFPDRPYEQYF
TRBJ2-7 | TRBV7-3 | - | 13 | - | TGTGCCAGCAGCTTACCCGGGAGAAGCGAGCAGTACTTC | CASSLPGRSEQYF
TRBJ2-5 | TRBV15 | - | 15 | TRBD2 | TGTGCCACCAGCAGGAGACTAGCCCTGGGAGAGACCCAGTACTTC | CATSRRLALGETQYF
TRBJ2-5 | TRBV10-3 | - | 15 | TRBD1 | TGTGCCATCAGTGACCGGGACAGGGCACAAGAGACCCAGTACTTC | CAISDRDRAQETQYF
TRBJ2-7 | TRBV19 | once | 11 | TRBD1 | TGTGCCGTACGACAGGGCAACGAGCAGTACTTC | CAVRQGNEQYF
TRBJ2-1 | TRBV6-6 | - | 14 | - | TGTGCCAGCAGCTCCTGGCGGGGTGGCAATGAGCAGTTCTTC | CASSSWRGGNEQFF
TRBJ2-3 | TRBV2 | - | 15 | - | TGTGCCAGCAGTCCGAACTTCGGGAGCACAGATACGCAGTATTTT | CASSPNFGSTDTQYF
TRBJ2-7 | TRBV9 | - | 15 | TRBD2 | TGTGCCAGCAGCGTAGGTCGAGCGGGAGGGGGCGAGCAGTACTTC | CASSVGRAGGGEQYF
TRBJ1-2 | TRBV5-1 | - | 15 | - | TGCGCCAGCAGCTTGGATGGGTACGCGGACTATGGCTACACCTTC | CASSLDGYADYGYTF
TRBJ1-2 | TRBV30 | - | 14 | - | TGTGCCTGGAGTTCGGAACTGGGCCTCTATGGCTACACCTTC | CAWSSELGLYGYTF
TRBJ2-1 | TRBV7-3 | - | 15 | TRBD2 | TGTGCCAGCAGCCCTCTAGCGGGAGGGCAAAATGAGCAGTTCTTC | CASSPLAGGQNEQFF
TRBJ2-3 | TRBV30 | - | 14 | - | TGTGCCTGGAGTTCAGGACAGAGCACAGATACGCAGTATTTT | CAWSSGQSTDTQYF
TRBJ1-4 | TRBV6-1 | - | 13 | - | TGTGCCACCCGGACAGTCCTTAATGAAAAACTGTTTTTT | CATRTVLNEKLFF
TRBJ2-3 | TRBV27 | - | 11 | - | TGTGCCAGCACCAGAAAGGATACGCAGTATTTT | CASTRKDTQYF
TRBJ2-7 | TRBV27 | - | 15 | TRBD1 | TGTGCCAGCAGTTCGCGGGGACAGGGGCCCTACGAGCAGTACTTC | CASSSRGQGPYEQYF
TRBJ2-1 | TRBV28 | - | 15 | TRBD2 | TGTGCCAGCAGTGGGTGGGCGGGAGGGCCGTATGAGCAGTTCTTC | CASSGWAGGPYEQFF
TRBJ2-4 | TRBV6-1 | - | 13 | - | TGTGCCAGCAGTGATCCGGACAGAAACATTCAGTACTTC | CASSDPDRNIQYF
TRBJ1-5 | TRBV2 | - | 13 | TRBD1 | TGTGCCAGCAGTGGGACAGGGGCTCAGCCCCAGCATTTT | CASSGTGAQPQHF
TRBJ2-1 | TRBV2 | - | 15 | TRBD2 | TGTGCCAGCAGTGCCCGACTAGCGGGGGTGGGTGAGCAGTTCTTC | CASSARLAGVGEQFF
TRBJ1-2 | TRBV9 | - | 15 | TRBD1 | TGTGCCAGCAGCGTTCGGACAGGGATAGACTATGGCTACACCTTC | CASSVRTGIDYGYTF
TRBJ1-1 | TRBV10-3 | once | 14 | - | TGTGCCATCAAGGACAGCGTCTCGAACACTGAAGCTTTCTTT | CAIKDSVSNTEAFF